Sequencing of this T cell receptor beta chain was carried out in a study of somatic mutations in cytotoxic T cells in rheumatoid arthritis. In the study overall: A subset of V beta antibody-stained T-cell populations was isolated by flow sorting, reaching nearly 100% purity, and this subset included V beta1+ cells that went on to TCRB sequencing.

V was trimmed by 0 bases and J by 0 bases, leaving 11 bases between them. Per the germline V gene, CDR1 is MGHRA and CDR2 is YSYEKL. This CDR3 is built from 16 residues. Sample share makes this clone medium-sized (0.01 to 0.1%). Produced via immunoSEQ multiplex PCR; TCRdb's table is partial and in-frame only. This sample has about 16,000 clones, with around three quarters found just once. The chain carries TRBV4-1 and TRBJ1-1; D uncertain. This receptor was identified in an adult with rheumatoid arthritis. Sequencing was carried out using CD8+ T cells sorted from blood. The CDR3 here is CASSQEERPLNTEAFF. CDR3 in DNA: TGCGCCAGCAGCCAAGAAGAGAGACCATTGAACACTGAAGCTTTCTTT.